This entry lists 17 T cell receptor beta chains sequenced from one sample in a study of T-cell reconstitution after alpha-beta-depleted transplantation in children. TCRbeta library construction was performed incorporating unique molecular identifiers. A single record per CDR3 protein comes from TCRdb applying MiXCR to the PCR reads. Of about 900,000 distinct CDR3 sequences listed, about 29% are singletons. This specimen consisted of PBMCs, mostly from graft donor cells, obtained 360 days after TCRalphabeta/CD19-depleted stem cell transplant. These receptors originate from a boy under two years old who had a stem cell transplant for SCID, so the T cells may come from the graft donor.

The chain is built from TRBV12-3 or TRBV12-4 and TRBJ2-5, with 9 bases fitting TRBD1. Trimming removed 4 bases from V and 5 bases from J; junction bases left unmatched: 8. The CDR3 length is 15 residues. The CDR3 spells CASSSQGAWGETQYF. The CDR3 DNA sequence: TGTGCCAGCAGTTCACAGGGGGCGTGGGGGGAGACCCAGTACTTC.

Only a few counts were recorded for this clonotype. V and J are TRBV5-1 and TRBJ2-3, with 8 bases aligning to TRBD2. The CDR3 has 16 amino acids. Germline assignment: CDR1 SGHRS and CDR2 YFSETQ. V lost 2 bases and J lost 2; bases outside the gene matches: 7. CDR3 sequence reads: CASSFSLAGLTDTQYF. CDR3 coding DNA: TGCGCCAGCAGCTTCTCTCTAGCGGGCCTCACAGATACGCAGTATTTT.

This clonotype was observed a few times. The chain links TRBV25-1 to TRBJ1-1, with D possibly matching TRBD1 (6 bases). V dropped 2 bases and J dropped 11 bases, with 15 bases sitting between them. Germline V CDR1 and CDR2: MGHDK, SYGVNS. CDR3 length: 13 residues. This CDR3 is CASSEPNRDKAFF. For the CDR3, the DNA is TGTGCCAGCAGTGAACCCAACAGGGATAAGGCTTTCTTT.

The sample holds a few counts of this clonotype. At one end the junction does not follow the germline gene, possibly because of a read error. The chain recombines TRBV7-3 with TRBJ2-2; D might be TRBD1 (6 bases). There are 18 residues in the CDR3. Germline CDR1 is SGHTA and CDR2 is FQGTGA. The CDR3 reads CASSLTGTNYANTGELFF. The DNA of the CDR3 is TGTGCCAGCAGCCTAACCGGGACAAACTACGCGAACACCGGGGAGCTGTTTTTT. Together with reference TRBV7-3 and TRBJ2-2, the CDR3 gives the full variable domain: GAGVSQTPSNKVTEKGKYVELRCDPISGHTALYWYRQSLGQGPEFLIYFQGTGAADDSGLPNDRFFAVRPEGSVSTLKIQRTERGDSAVYLCASSLTGTNYANTGELFFGEGSRLTVL.

The CDR3 sequence is CASSLGDRWGMNTEAFF. The DNA of the CDR3 is TGTGCCAGCAGCTTGGGGGACAGGTGGGGCATGAACACTGAAGCTTTCTTT. The chain has TRBV5-6 and TRBJ1-1, with 8 bases matching TRBD1. Unmatched junction bases numbered 7, after V lost 0 bases and J lost 0 bases. The CDR3 covers 17 residues. The germline gives CDR1 SGHDT, CDR2 YYEEEE.

The genes are TRBV2 and TRBJ2-1, with D uncertain. The CDR3 extends over 13 amino acids. Trimming cost V 7 bases and J 8 bases, with 15 bases left between them. Germline V gene data show CDR1 as SNHLY and CDR2 as FYNNEI. DNA for the CDR3: TGTGCCAGCACCGAGGCAACACTGGATGAGCAGTTCTTC. It is translated as CASTEATLDEQFF.

This clonotype was picked up a small number of times. The chain recombines TRBV7-8 with TRBJ1-2; TRBD1 matches at 7 bases. The CDR3 runs to 17 residues. Germline V CDR1 and CDR2: SGHVS, FQNEAQ. V lost 8 bases, J lost 0 bases, and 15 bases stayed unmatched. The CDR3 here is CASGTNRGLISNYGYTF. CDR3 sequence (DNA): TGTGCCAGCGGGACAAACAGGGGTCTAATTTCTAACTATGGCTACACCTTC.

This clonotype was detected only a few times. The chain uses TRBV6-1 and TRBJ2-3, with 8 bases that match TRBD2. The V gene's germline CDR1 is MNHNS and CDR2 SASEGT. This CDR3 comprises 15 residues. V trimming: 6 bases; J trimming: 0 bases; junction bases outside the gene matches: 5. CDR3 nucleotide sequence: TGTGCCAGCAGGCTCGGGGGGGCTAGCACAGATACGCAGTATTTT. Protein sequence: CASRLGGASTDTQYF.

This clonotype was seen many times. J is TRBJ2-3 and V is TRBV4-2; D call uncertain. Trimming left V 0 bases short and J 6 bases short, with 4 bases between. The length of the CDR3 is 12 residues. Germline CDR1 and CDR2: LGHNA and YNFKEQ. CDR3 sequence: CASSQDSDTQYF. In DNA, the CDR3 is TGTGCCAGCAGCCAAGATAGTGATACGCAGTATTTT.

This clonotype has just a few counts. V usage is TRBV11-1 and J usage is TRBJ2-1, with 11 bases fitting TRBD2. Germline-derived CDR1 and CDR2 are SGHAT and FQDESV (reference sequence). Unmatched junction bases numbered 8, after V lost 4 bases and J lost 0 bases. This CDR3 region has 18 residues. The CDR3 bases are TGTGCCAGCAGCTCGGGGCCGGGACTAGCGGACTCCTACAATGAGCAGTTCTTC. This gives the protein CASSSGPGLADSYNEQFF.

The rearrangement links TRBV28 to TRBJ1-1; D is unclear. Germline V gives CDR1 MDHEN, CDR2 SYDVKM. Trimming pared 3 bases from V and 5 bases from J, leaving 7 bases between. This CDR3 contains 12 residues. In DNA, the CDR3 is TGTGCCAGCAGTTTCGAATGGACTGAAGCTTTCTTT. This gives the protein CASSFEWTEAFF.

The genes are TRBV5-1 and TRBJ1-5; D call uncertain. V was pared by 0 bases and J by 2 bases, with 6 bases between. Germline V gives CDR1 SGHRS, CDR2 YFSETQ. This CDR3 is built from 14 residues. CDR3: CASSLDPGNQPQHF. CDR3 in DNA: TGCGCCAGCAGCTTGGATCCAGGCAATCAGCCCCAGCATTTT.

This clonotype was counted between two and nine times. The chain joins TRBV12-3 or TRBV12-4 to TRBJ2-7; D is ambiguous. CDR3 size: 17 residues. V lost 5 bases and J lost 1, with 21 bases in between. The CDR3, as DNA: TGTGCCAGCAGTCTGATGGGATCTCAAACCCCATCCTACGAGCAGTACTTC. Protein product: CASSLMGSQTPSYEQYF.

The J gene is TRBJ1-2, the V gene TRBV29-1; 7 nucleotides match TRBD1. CDR3 length: 15 residues. Looked up from germline, CDR1 is SQVTM and CDR2 is ANQGSEA. The V and J ends lost 1 base and 3 bases, in that order; junction bases with no gene match: 8. Here the CDR3 reads CSVEGFDRDDYGYTF. The DNA of the CDR3 is TGCAGCGTTGAAGGGTTCGACAGGGACGACTATGGCTACACCTTC.

This clonotype was seen a handful of times. The chain couples TRBV9 to TRBJ2-3; tentative D call: TRBD2 (6 bases). V was cut by 0 bases and J by 6 bases, with 14 bases left in between. The CDR3 length is 15 residues. CDR1 and CDR2 from the germline V gene are SGDLS and YYNGEE. CDR3 sequence (DNA): TGTGCCAGCAGCGTAGGGGGGGTGCTCTTGGATACGCAGTATTTT. Translation gives CASSVGGVLLDTQYF.

The chain carries TRBV4-1 and TRBJ2-3; D is possibly TRBD1 or TRBD2 (6 bases each). CDR3 length: 17 amino acids. The germline V and J ends were trimmed by 4 bases and 4 bases, with 21 bases remaining between them. Germline values: CDR1 MGHRA, CDR2 YSYEKL. The CDR3 bases are TGCGCCAGCAGCCCATCCGCGGGACACCTGAGGTCAGATACGCAGTATTTT. Translation gives CASSPSAGHLRSDTQYF.

CDR3 DNA: TGCGCCAGCAGCAGAAGGGAGAAGACAGATACGCAGTATTTT. This translates into CASSRREKTDTQYF. The chain recombines TRBV5-1 with TRBJ2-3; a weak D match, TRBD2 (5 bases). The V end lost 4 bases, the J end lost 3 bases, and 12 bases lay between the germline ends. Germline V lookup: CDR1 SGHRS, CDR2 YFSETQ. The CDR3 consists of 14 residues.